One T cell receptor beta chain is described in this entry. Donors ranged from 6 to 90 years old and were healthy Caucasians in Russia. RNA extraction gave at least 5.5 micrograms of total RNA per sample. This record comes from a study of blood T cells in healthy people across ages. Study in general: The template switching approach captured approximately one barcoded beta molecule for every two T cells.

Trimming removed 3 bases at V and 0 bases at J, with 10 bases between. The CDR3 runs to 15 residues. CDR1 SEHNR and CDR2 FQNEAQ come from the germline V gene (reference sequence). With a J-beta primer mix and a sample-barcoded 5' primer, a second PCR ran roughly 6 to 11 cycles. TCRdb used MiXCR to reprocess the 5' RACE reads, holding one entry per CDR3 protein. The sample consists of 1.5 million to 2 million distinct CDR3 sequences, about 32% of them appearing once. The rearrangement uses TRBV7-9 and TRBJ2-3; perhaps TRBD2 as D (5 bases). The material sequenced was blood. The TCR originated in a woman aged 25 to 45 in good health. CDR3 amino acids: CASSFVAPSTDTQYF. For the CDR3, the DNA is TGTGCCAGCAGCTTCGTAGCGCCCAGCACAGATACGCAGTATTTT.